These T cell receptor beta chains were read from a single sample in a study of blood T cell repertoires in COVID-19. Sequenced by immunoSEQ multiplex PCR; TCRdb stores in-frame clones only, minus some. The sample comprises fewer than 25,000 clones, 75% to 90% of which are singletons, and around 10% rests with the top ten. The specimen was peripheral blood. These TCRs come from a woman aged 80 or older with active or convalescent COVID-19. Both conserved end residues are part of each CDR3. Each record gives: J gene, clone size, V gene, D gene, CDR3 DNA, CDR3 protein. A D gene is named only where the DNA matches it firmly. Size values are once, few and many counts, or a class for expanded clones, and some rows have none.

TRBJ1-1	.	TRBV3-1/TRBV3-2	.	TGTGCCAGCAGCCAGTTAGGAGGACGGGAGAACACTGAAGCTTTCTTT	CASSQLGGRENTEAFF
TRBJ2-3	.	TRBV19	TRBD1	TGTGCCAGTAGTATGGCAGGGGGCGCGGATACGCAGTATTTT	CASSMAGGADTQYF
TRBJ1-3	.	TRBV9	.	TGTGCCAGCAGCGTAGCTAACTCTGGAAACACCATATATTTT	CASSVANSGNTIYF
TRBJ1-5	.	TRBV3-1/TRBV3-2	TRBD1	TGTGCCAGCAGCCAAGGGGGCGGCAGGGGGCATCATTTT	CASSQGGGRGHHF
TRBJ1-3	.	TRBV2	.	TGTGCCAGCAGGGGAGCCGGTGGAAACACCATATATTTT	CASRGAGGNTIYF
TRBJ1-2	.	TRBV28	.	TGTGCCAGCAGTTCAGTTCCTAGGGGCTATGGCTACACCTTC	CASSSVPRGYGYTF
TRBJ1-2	few	TRBV18	.	TGTGCCAGCTCACCCTTAAGGGGCAGGGGTAACTATGGCTACACCTTC	CASSPLRGRGNYGYTF
TRBJ2-1	.	TRBV15	TRBD2	TGTGCCACCCTTCCGCGCGGGGGGGCAACCTACAATGAGCAGTTCTTC	CATLPRGGATYNEQFF
TRBJ1-3	.	TRBV19	TRBD1	TGTGCCAGTAGTATTTTCACAGGGGAAGGAAACACCATATATTTT	CASSIFTGEGNTIYF
TRBJ1-1	.	TRBV9	.	TGTGCCAGCAGCGTAGTTATCGGGGAGGCAGCTTTCTTT	CASSVVIGEAAFF
TRBJ2-1	.	TRBV29-1	.	TGCAGCGTTGAGGGCGTGGCAGACAATGAGCAGTTCTTC	CSVEGVADNEQFF
TRBJ2-2	.	TRBV19	TRBD1	TGTGCCAGTAGTATAGACCAGGGGGCGCTGGACGGGGAGCTGTTTTTT	CASSIDQGALDGELFF
TRBJ1-2	.	TRBV5-1	TRBD1	TGCGCCAGCAGCTCGGGACAGGGGGCGCGGGGCTACACCTTC	CASSSGQGARGYTF
TRBJ2-7	once	TRBV9	TRBD2	TGTGCCAGCAGCGCCTTGGCGGGAGGGCCTAACGGTTACGAGCAGTACTTC	CASSALAGGPNGYEQYF
TRBJ1-1	.	TRBV7-9	.	TGTGCCAGCAGCTTAGAGCACAGGAACACTGAAGCTTTCTTT	CASSLEHRNTEAFF
TRBJ2-1	.	TRBV5-5	.	TGTGCCAGCAGCTTGCATACAGGGGAGCAGTTCTTC	CASSLHTGEQFF
TRBJ1-1	few	TRBV11-3	.	TGTGCCAGCTCGGTGGGGGGGAACACTGAAGCTTTCTTT	CASSVGGNTEAFF
TRBJ1-1	.	TRBV10-3	.	TGTGCCATCTCTGCGGGGTTTGAAGCTTTCTTT	CAISAGFEAFF
TRBJ2-1	.	TRBV5-1	.	TGCGCCAGCAGCTTGGCCCATCAAAGGGGTTCCTACAATGAGCAGTTCTTC	CASSLAHQRGSYNEQFF
TRBJ2-7	.	TRBV7-9	TRBD2	TGTGCCAGCAGCACCGCGGGGGCCTACGAGCAGTACTTC	CASSTAGAYEQYF
TRBJ1-4	.	TRBV18	.	TGTGCCAGCTCACCGCGCGGACAGGAAAAACTGTTTTTT	CASSPRGQEKLFF
TRBJ2-3	.	TRBV24-1	.	TGTGCCACCAGTGATTTGCCAGGGCTGTCCACAGATACGCAGTATTTT	CATSDLPGLSTDTQYF
TRBJ2-3	.	TRBV29-1	.	TGCAGCGGGCGGGACAGTCCTAGCACAGATACGCAGTATTTT	CSGRDSPSTDTQYF
TRBJ1-2	.	TRBV6-6	TRBD1	TGTGCCAGCAGACCCCCCCAGGGACAGGGGGCCTATGGCTACACCTTC	CASRPPQGQGAYGYTF
TRBJ2-5	.	TRBV6-2/TRBV6-3	.	TGTGCCAGCAGTAACCCCAGGGTGATAGTTAAAGAGACCCAGTACTTC	CASSNPRVIVKETQYF
TRBJ2-7	.	TRBV4-1	.	TGCGCCAGCAGCCAGGCCGGGTTCTACGAGCAGTACTTC	CASSQAGFYEQYF
TRBJ2-5	.	TRBV20-1	TRBD1	TGCAGTGCGCAACAGGGGCCCCTTCAGTACTTC	CSAQQGPLQYF
TRBJ1-4	.	TRBV5-1	.	TGCGCCAGCAGCTTGGGGGCCAGGGCAACTAATGAAAAACTGTTTTTT	CASSLGARATNEKLFF
TRBJ2-2	.	TRBV4-1	TRBD2	TGCGCCAGCAGCCTTGGGTGGGAGGGAGGCGGGGAGCTGTTTTTT	CASSLGWEGGGELFF
TRBJ1-2	.	TRBV2	TRBD1	TGTGCCAGCAGGGAGTCTACAGGGGCATATGGCTACACCTTC	CASRESTGAYGYTF
TRBJ1-5	.	TRBV10-3	.	TGTGCCATCAGTGATGGTGGGGCTCGGCAGCCCCAGCATTTT	CAISDGGARQPQHF
TRBJ2-7	.	TRBV29-1	TRBD1	TGCAGCGTTGGGGGACAGGTGTTCTACGAGCAGTACTTC	CSVGGQVFYEQYF
TRBJ2-6	.	TRBV2	TRBD1	TGTGCCAGCAGTGAAAGATGGACAGGGATCTCTGGGGCCAACGTCCTGACTTTC	CASSERWTGISGANVLTF
TRBJ2-3	.	TRBV5-1	TRBD2	TGCGCCAGCAGCTTGGTTAGCGGGAGTACGGGTGATACGCAGTATTTT	CASSLVSGSTGDTQYF
TRBJ2-7	.	TRBV27	TRBD2	TGTGCCAGCAGTATAGCGGGAGGGCCAGGCGAGCAGTACTTC	CASSIAGGPGEQYF
TRBJ2-3	.	TRBV19	TRBD2	TGTGCCAGTAGCCTCCGGGACTACCCCACAGATACGCAGTATTTT	CASSLRDYPTDTQYF
TRBJ1-6	.	TRBV5-6	.	TGTGCCAGCAGCTTCCAGAGACAGATTCCTAACCCCCTCCACTTT	CASSFQRQIPNPLHF
TRBJ2-1	.	TRBV18	TRBD2	TGTGCCAGCTCACCGCGGACTAGCGGGAGGTGGCACAATGAGCAGTTCTTC	CASSPRTSGRWHNEQFF
TRBJ2-7	.	TRBV27	.	TGTGCCAGCAGTTTCAGGGGCGAGCAGTACTTC	CASSFRGEQYF